The next 26 T cell receptor beta chains were all read from a single sample in a study of T cell repertoires in cytomegalovirus infection. These receptors lack a known antigen. TCRdb reprocessed the reads via MiXCR and lists one record per CDR3 protein. The sample contains approximately 730,000 distinct CDR3 sequences, about 33% of which appear only once. The sequenced sample was cultured PBMCs, obtained from culture after CMV antigen stimulation. The receptor set was obtained from a human donor in good health (CMV status not recorded). Some clones in this sample may be carry-over from other donors' samples.

This chain uses TRBV12-3 or TRBV12-4 with TRBJ1-2, with D unresolved. The V gene lost 7 bases and the J gene lost 7 bases, with 19 bases spanning the gap. The CDR3 sequence is 14 residues long. The CDR3 region is CASTPAILDGGYTF. The CDR3 DNA sequence: TGTGCCAGCACTCCGGCCATTTTGGACGGTGGCTACACCTTC.

As for this clonotype: Sequence at one end of the junction differs from germline and may be a read error. This rearrangement joins TRBV7-9 to TRBJ2-1, with TRBD2 identical over 7 bases. This CDR3 region has 14 residues. Germline assignment: CDR1 SEHNR and CDR2 FQNEAQ (reference sequence). The DNA of the CDR3 is TGTGCCAGCAGCAAGCTGACTAGCTACTATGAGCAGTTCTTC. Residues: CASSKLTSYYEQFF.

CDR3 amino acids: CATIRTSGGSEQYF. The CDR3 DNA reads TGTGCCACCATCCGGACTAGCGGGGGTTCCGAGCAGTACTTC. V and J are TRBV28 and TRBJ2-7; TRBD2 matches 13 bases. Germline V gene sequence: CDR1 MDHEN, CDR2 SYDVKM. V shed 10 bases and J 6 bases; nucleotides not matched to a gene: 9. The CDR3 contains 14 residues.

This clonotype showed up many times. This chain uses TRBV7-2 with TRBJ2-7, with D hard to call. This CDR3 has 14 amino acids. Germline V gene lookup returns CDR1 SGHTA and CDR2 FQGNSA. V lost 7 bases and J 8 bases, leaving 21 bases between the germline ends. The CDR3 loop is CASTPSGAAGQQYF. DNA of the CDR3: TGTGCCAGCACCCCGTCCGGCGCGGCTGGCCAGCAGTACTTC.

The chain recombines TRBV7-2 with TRBJ2-7; D might be TRBD1 (6 bases). The V end was cut by 5 bases, the J end by 5 bases, with 10 bases between. The CDR3 has 12 residues. Germline CDR1 reads SGHTA; CDR2 reads FQGNSA. CDR3 protein: CASSRNRDEQYF. The CDR3 nucleotides are TGTGCCAGCAGCCGAAACAGGGACGAGCAGTACTTC.

The chain links TRBV20-1 to TRBJ2-1; weak D call: TRBD1 (5 bases). The CDR3 consists of 14 residues. Trimming took 6 bases from V and 0 from J, leaving 12 bases between them. Per germline, CDR1 DFQATT and CDR2 SNEGSKA (reference sequence). The CDR3 sequence: CSATDSISYNEQFF. For the CDR3, the DNA is TGCAGTGCAACCGACAGCATCTCCTACAATGAGCAGTTCTTC.

The chain links TRBV18 to TRBJ1-4; a weak D match, TRBD1 (5 bases). The CDR3 length is 15 residues. The germline V gene has CDR1 KGHSH and CDR2 LQKENI. Between the trimmed V and J ends, which lost 1 base and 7 bases, there was a span of 13 bases. The CDR3 DNA reads as TGTGCCAGCTCACCACGTCGAGAAAGGGGTGAAAAACTGTTTTTT. As protein: CASSPRRERGEKLFF.

This chain connects TRBV11-1 to TRBJ2-1; D unclear. The CDR3 has 15 residues. Germline-derived CDR1 and CDR2 are SGHAT and FQDESV (reference sequence). V was pared by 7 bases and J by 0 bases, with 13 bases between. CDR3 amino acids: CASTPLLSSYNEQFF. The CDR3 region has the DNA TGTGCCAGCACCCCTCTGCTTAGCTCCTACAATGAGCAGTTCTTC.

This clonotype was detected a few times. The V and J genes are TRBV12-3 or TRBV12-4 and TRBJ2-7; perhaps TRBD2 as D (7 bases). This CDR3 has 17 residues. Trimming cost V 6 bases and J 0 bases, with 21 bases left between them. The CDR3 region is CASSWGGRVAHSYEQYF. CDR3 nucleotide sequence: TGTGCCAGCAGCTGGGGGGGGCGAGTTGCCCACTCCTACGAGCAGTACTTC.

In this sample, this clonotype turned up a few times. The chain carries TRBV19 and TRBJ2-2, with D perhaps TRBD2 (6 bases). V was trimmed by 4 bases and J by 0 bases, leaving 12 bases between them. There are 16 residues in the CDR3. The germline gives CDR1 LNHDA, CDR2 SQIVND (reference sequence). CDR3 in amino acids: CASSKWGGSNTGELFF. CDR3 in DNA: TGTGCCAGTAGTAAGTGGGGAGGTTCGAACACCGGGGAGCTGTTTTTT.

This sequence joins TRBV30 and TRBJ2-7, with a weak D call TRBD1 (6 bases). Germline V gives CDR1 GTSNPN, CDR2 SVGIG (reference sequence). The CDR3 loop spans 14 amino acids. Trimming removed 0 bases from V and 1 base from J, with 10 bases in between. CDR3 loop: CAWSVGGTSYEQYF. The CDR3 DNA reads as TGTGCCTGGAGTGTAGGGGGTACGTCCTACGAGCAGTACTTC.

This clonotype turned up a few times. The chain links TRBV7-9 to TRBJ2-5; TRBD2 matches at 9 bases. J gave up 3 bases and V 1 base, and 3 bases lay outside the gene matches. The CDR3 extends over 15 amino acids. Germline loops: CDR1 SEHNR, CDR2 FQNEAQ (reference sequence). The DNA of the CDR3 is TGTGCCAGCAGCTTAGGGATAGCGGGAGAAGAGACCCAGTACTTC. This encodes CASSLGIAGEETQYF.

This clonotype was observed a handful of times. The chain combines TRBV20-1 with TRBJ2-3, with 10 bases aligning to TRBD2. V shed 0 bases, J shed 4 bases, and the junction held 4 bases outside the gene matches. This CDR3 region has 15 residues. Looked up from germline, CDR1 is DFQATT and CDR2 is SNEGSKA (reference sequence). The CDR3 region is CSARDISGGPDTQYF. In DNA, the CDR3 is TGCAGTGCTAGAGATATTAGCGGGGGGCCAGATACGCAGTATTTT.

Only a few counts were recorded for this clonotype. The chain couples TRBV7-2 to TRBJ2-7; 12 bases agree with TRBD2. The CDR3 covers 15 residues. The V and J ends lost 7 bases and 3 bases, in that order; junction bases with no gene match: 7. The germline V gene encodes CDR1 SGHTA and CDR2 FQGNSA. CDR3 DNA sequence: TGTGCCAGCACCCGACTAGCGGGGGAGCTCTACGAGCAGTACTTC. It specifies CASTRLAGELYEQYF. The full variable domain, in which reference TRBV7-2 and TRBJ2-7 provide the parts outside the CDR3, is GAGVSQSPSNKVTEKGKDVELRCDPISGHTALYWYRQSLGQGLEFLIYFQGNSAPDKSGLPSDRFSAERTGGSVSTLTIQRTQQEDSAVYLCASTRLAGELYEQYFGPGTRLTVT.

The CDR3 sequence: CASSRPAGRETSDTQYF. As DNA, the CDR3 is TGCGCCAGCAGCCGCCCGGCGGGCAGGGAAACCTCAGATACGCAGTATTTT. This chain links TRBV5-1 with TRBJ2-3; the D call may be TRBD1 or TRBD2 (5 bases each). The CDR3 has 17 residues. The V end lost 4 bases, the J end lost 4 bases, and 22 bases lay between the germline ends. Germline V gene sequence: CDR1 SGHRS, CDR2 YFSETQ. The full variable domain, its missing parts supplied by reference TRBV5-1 and TRBJ2-3, is KAGVTQTPRYLIKTRGQQVTLSCSPISGHRSVSWYQQTPGQGLQFLFEYFSETQRNKGNFPGRFSGRQFSNSRSEMNVSTLELGDSALYLCASSRPAGRETSDTQYFGPGTRLTVL.

This chain connects TRBV6-1 to TRBJ2-1; 7 nucleotides match TRBD2. V shed 1 base, J shed 8 bases, and the junction held 11 bases outside the gene matches. The CDR3 length is 16 residues. Per germline, CDR1 MNHNS and CDR2 SASEGT. The CDR3 here is CASSEVGSSGQHEQFF. In DNA, the CDR3 is TGTGCCAGCAGTGAAGTCGGGTCTAGCGGACAACATGAGCAGTTCTTC.

For the CDR3, the DNA is TGTGCCAGCAGTCCTCTTAGTGGGGACGAGCAGTACTTC. This sequence encodes CASSPLSGDEQYF. This chain uses TRBV12-3 or TRBV12-4 with TRBJ2-7; the D is unclear. The CDR3 is 13 residues long. The V end lost 5 bases, the J end lost 5 bases, and 13 bases lay between the germline ends.

The chain has TRBV15 and TRBJ2-7, with 7 positions matching TRBD1. The J segment lost 1 base and the V segment lost 8 bases, leaving 5 bases of the junction unmatched. This CDR3 contains 13 residues. Germline V gives CDR1 LNHNV, CDR2 YYDKDF (reference sequence). The DNA of the CDR3 is TGTGCCACCGGGGACAGTGGGTCCTACGAGCAGTACTTC. This sequence encodes CATGDSGSYEQYF.

This clonotype was found many times. CDR3 in DNA: TGTGCCAGCAGCTTTTCTTCTCAACGGGACACCGGGGAGCTGTTTTTT. This sequence encodes CASSFSSQRDTGELFF. V and J are TRBV7-2 and TRBJ2-2; D is unresolved. Germline loops: CDR1 SGHTA, CDR2 FQGNSA. The CDR3 is 16 amino acids. Trimming removed 3 bases at V and 3 bases at J, with 14 bases between.

This clonotype has ten or more counts. The rearrangement uses TRBV7-2 and TRBJ1-5; no reliable D call. CDR1 and CDR2 from the germline V gene are SGHTA and FQGNSA. The CDR3 sequence is 15 residues long. Trimming shortened V by 1 base and J by 0 bases, and 7 bases separated the two germline ends. The CDR3 is CASSLVPNSNQPQHF. DNA for the CDR3: TGTGCCAGCAGCTTAGTACCGAATAGCAATCAGCCCCAGCATTTT.

This clonotype occurred many times. The CDR3 here is CASSFTGTGELFF. The CDR3, as DNA: TGTGCCAGCAGCTTCACAGGGACCGGGGAGCTGTTTTTT. V and J are TRBV7-2 and TRBJ2-2, with D maybe TRBD1 (6 bases). CDR1 SGHTA and CDR2 FQGNSA come from the germline V gene. This CDR3 is 13 amino acids long. The V end lost 3 bases, the J end lost 5 bases, and 7 bases lay between the germline ends.

The chain couples TRBV7-6 to TRBJ2-1; unclear D gene. V was cut by 4 bases and J by 12 bases, with 13 bases left in between. The CDR3 has 12 residues. Germline CDR1 SGHVS, CDR2 FNYEAQ. The CDR3: CASSSPLSGQFF. Written as DNA, the CDR3 is TGTGCCAGCAGCTCGCCTCTATCTGGGCAGTTCTTC.

The chain has TRBV12-3 or TRBV12-4 and TRBJ1-5; D not certain. This CDR3 comprises 16 residues. Trimming cost V 3 bases and J 5 bases, with 17 bases left between them. CDR3 DNA sequence: TGTGCCAGCAGTTTGGGCCCCGGAGGCTCTGATCAGCCCCAGCATTTT. Residues: CASSLGPGGSDQPQHF.

In this sample, this clonotype turned up a few times. V usage is TRBV7-9 and J usage is TRBJ2-2; 8 bases agree with TRBD2. CDR1 and CDR2 from the germline V gene are SEHNR and FQNEAQ (reference sequence). Unmatched junction bases numbered 7, after V lost 7 bases and J lost 6 bases. The CDR3 sequence is 14 residues long. The CDR3 region has the DNA TGTGCCAGCAAGGCGGGAGGATCCGCCGGGGAGCTGTTTTTT. It encodes CASKAGGSAGELFF.

This clonotype showed up just a few times. The genes are TRBV7-2 and TRBJ2-5, with 14 bases matching TRBD2. Trimming at V came to 5 bases and at J to 2 bases, leaving 7 bases not matched to a gene. The CDR3 has 17 residues. CDR1 is SGHTA and CDR2 is FQGNSA in the germline V gene. The CDR3 loop is CASSLGTSGSGQETQYF. CDR3 nucleotides: TGTGCCAGCAGCCTAGGGACTAGCGGGAGTGGGCAAGAGACCCAGTACTTC.

The chain uses TRBV20-1 and TRBJ2-3, with D tentatively TRBD2 (7 bases). The length of the CDR3 is 16 residues. Trimming took off 3 bases at V and 1 base at J, with 17 bases between the two ends. CDR1 and CDR2 from the germline V gene are DFQATT and SNEGSKA (reference sequence). CDR3 sequence: CSASFGGPPRTDTQYF. CDR3 bases: TGCAGTGCTAGCTTCGGGGGGCCCCCCCGCACAGATACGCAGTATTTT.